The 5 T cell receptor beta chains given below trace back to one sample, sequenced in a study of CD8+ T cells in alopecia areata. Isolated RNA was reverse transcribed into cDNA used as the sequencing template. Measured with immunoSEQ multiplex PCR; TCRdb has only the in-frame clones, and not every one. The data hold 110,000 to 150,000 clones, with 50% to 65% observed a single time. The treatment: oral pan-JAK inhibitor, 5-10 mg twice daily. The specimen was CD8+ T cells sorted from blood, collected at week 4, from a patient treated with tofacitinib. These receptors were taken from a human donor with alopecia areata.

This sequence joins TRBV9 and TRBJ1-2; D not certain. Looked up from germline, CDR1 is SGDLS and CDR2 is YYNGEE. Deletions cut 0 bases from V and 3 bases from J, with 12 bases between. The CDR3 is made up of 15 amino acids. CDR3 in DNA: TGTGCCAGCAGCGTAGCTACGACGGACGACTATGGCTACACCTTC. It specifies CASSVATTDDYGYTF.

Comments on this clone: Other nucleotide sequences from this sample produce the same CDR3. The chain links TRBV30 to TRBJ1-1; no definite D call. CDR1 is GTSNPN and CDR2 is SVGIG in the germline V gene (reference sequence). The V and J ends lost 0 bases and 4 bases respectively, with 9 bases between them. The CDR3 consists of 13 residues. The CDR3 DNA is TGTGCCTGGAGTGTATCCGGTGGCACTGAAGCTTTCTTT. This encodes CAWSVSGGTEAFF.

This clone was recorded only once. The genes are TRBV29-1 and TRBJ2-7; 10 bases are a match to TRBD1. The CDR3 contains 15 residues. The junction had 10 bases not matched to a gene; V was cut back by 6 bases and J by 2 bases. Germline V lookup: CDR1 SQVTM, CDR2 ANQGSEA. CDR3 loop: CSVARGQGRTYEQYF. CDR3 DNA sequence: TGCAGCGTCGCTAGGGGACAGGGGAGAACCTACGAGCAGTACTTC.

The chain couples TRBV7-2 to TRBJ2-7; D might be TRBD2 (7 bases). The length of the CDR3 is 14 residues. CDR1 is SGHTA and CDR2 is FQGNSA in the germline V gene. Trimming removed 2 bases from V and 4 bases from J, with 12 bases in between. CDR3 DNA sequence: TGTGCCAGCAGCTTAAATAGGGGGGGTTACGAGCAGTACTTC. The encoded protein is CASSLNRGGYEQYF.

This clone was seen once. The chain uses TRBV4-1 and TRBJ2-3, with no clear D. Trimming took off 1 base at V and 3 bases at J, with 8 bases between the two ends. The germline CDR1 and CDR2 sequences are MGHRA and YSYEKL. The CDR3 loop spans 14 amino acids. For the CDR3, the DNA is TGCGCCAGCAGCCAAGTGGAGTTAACAGATACGCAGTATTTT. Translating gives CASSQVELTDTQYF.